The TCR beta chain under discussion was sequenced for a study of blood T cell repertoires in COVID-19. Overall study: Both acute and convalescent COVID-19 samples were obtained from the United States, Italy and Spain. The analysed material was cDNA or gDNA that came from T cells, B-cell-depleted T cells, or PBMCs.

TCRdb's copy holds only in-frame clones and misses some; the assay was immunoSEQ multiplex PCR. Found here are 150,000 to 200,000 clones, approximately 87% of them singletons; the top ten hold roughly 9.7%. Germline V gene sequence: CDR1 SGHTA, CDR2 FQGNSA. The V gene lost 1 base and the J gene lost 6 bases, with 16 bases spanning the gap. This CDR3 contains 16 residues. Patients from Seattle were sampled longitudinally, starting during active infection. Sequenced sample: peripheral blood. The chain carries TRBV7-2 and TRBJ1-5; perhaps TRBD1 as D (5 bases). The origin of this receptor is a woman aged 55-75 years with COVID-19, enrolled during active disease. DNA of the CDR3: TGTGCCAGCAGCTTAGTATTCCAGGGAGCGGGTCAGCCCCAGCATTTT. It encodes CASSLVFQGAGQPQHF.